The 19 T cell receptor beta chains given below trace back to one sample, sequenced in a study of blood T cells in healthy people across ages. A second PCR, run for roughly 7 to 11 cycles, used a sample-barcoded 5' primer plus a J-beta primer mix. TCRdb re-called the 5' RACE reads through MiXCR, storing one row per CDR3 protein. The data contain 1.5 million to 2 million distinct CDR3 sequences, approximately 28% of them singletons. Sample: blood. These receptors all stem from a woman aged 30 to 39 in good health.

The rearrangement joins TRBV7-2 to TRBJ2-5; 11 bases agree with TRBD1. The CDR3 contains 13 residues. The V segment lost 4 bases and the J segment 10 bases; nucleotides outside the gene matches: 5. Germline CDR1 SGHTA, CDR2 FQGNSA. DNA for the CDR3: TGTGCCAGCAGCTGGACAGGGGGCATAAACCAGTACTTC. It is translated as CASSWTGGINQYF. The full variable domain, with the rest looked up from reference TRBV7-2 and TRBJ2-5, is GAGVSQSPSNKVTEKGKDVELRCDPISGHTALYWYRQSLGQGLEFLIYFQGNSAPDKSGLPSDRFSAERTGGSVSTLTIQRTQQEDSAVYLCASSWTGGINQYFGPGTRLLVL.

This clonotype has a count of ten or more. The J gene is TRBJ2-1, the V gene TRBV6-6; no reliable D call. Germline V gene lookup returns CDR1 MNHNY and CDR2 SVGAGI (reference sequence). Trimming removed 2 bases at V and 5 bases at J, with 4 bases between. This CDR3 is built from 12 residues. The CDR3 here is CASSYTDNEQFF. The DNA for the CDR3 is TGTGCCAGCAGTTACACGGACAATGAGCAGTTCTTC.

In its sample, this clonotype was seen a few times. This chain joins TRBV9 and TRBJ2-4; D is undetermined. V lost 2 bases and J 8 bases, leaving 11 bases between the germline ends. The CDR3 is made up of 13 amino acids. Germline lookup yields CDR1 SGDLS and CDR2 YYNGEE. The CDR3 DNA is TGTGCCAGCAGCGTGGCGGTTGTGGACATTCAGTACTTC. This sequence encodes CASSVAVVDIQYF.

This clonotype was seen many times. Relative to the germline gene, one junction end is altered; a read error may explain this. V and J are TRBV5-1 and TRBJ2-7; D gene unclear. Looked up from germline, CDR1 is SGHRS and CDR2 is YFSETQ. This CDR3 has 13 residues. The DNA of the CDR3 is TGCGCCAGCAGCTTGGATGGCTCCCACGAGCAGTACTTC. The encoded protein is CASSLDGSHEQYF.

This chain joins TRBV3-1 and TRBJ2-5; 7 bases fit TRBD1. With 4 bases clipped from V and 4 bases from J, the junction kept 15 bases outside the gene matches. This CDR3 region has 17 residues. From germline, CDR1 is LGHDT and CDR2 YNNKEL (reference sequence). CDR3 coding DNA: TGTGCCAGCAGCCTCCTAGGGGGCGTAGGAGCAGCAGAGACCCAGTACTTC. Translated, it gives CASSLLGGVGAAETQYF.

This clonotype was seen more than once but under ten times. The gene calls are TRBV5-1 and TRBJ1-6; a weak D match, TRBD1 (5 bases). CDR1 and CDR2 (germline): SGHRS, YFSETQ. The CDR3 has 14 residues. V lost 3 bases, J lost 7 bases, and 11 bases lay in between. The CDR3: CASSSGVSNSPLHF. Written as DNA, the CDR3 is TGCGCCAGCAGCTCGGGGGTTAGCAATTCACCCCTCCACTTT.

This sequence joins TRBV29-1 and TRBJ1-5; tentatively, D is TRBD1 (5 bases). V was clipped by 6 bases and J by 6 bases, with 18 bases between them. The V gene's germline CDR1 is SQVTM and CDR2 ANQGSEA. This CDR3 region has 14 residues. The CDR3 region is CSVSWGTVGQPQHF. CDR3 nucleotides: TGCAGCGTGAGCTGGGGGACGGTGGGTCAGCCCCAGCATTTT.

In this sample, this clonotype turned up a few times. This chain joins TRBV5-1 and TRBJ2-1, with 13 positions matching TRBD2. Germline V CDR1 and CDR2: SGHRS, YFSETQ. The CDR3 is 15 residues long. Losses at the gene ends were 4 bases for V and 10 bases for J; bases not matched to a gene: 8. CDR3 region: CASSITSGGAGEQFF. Here the CDR3 DNA reads TGCGCCAGCAGCATCACTAGCGGGGGGGCCGGAGAGCAGTTCTTC.

This clonotype occurred a few times. The chain combines TRBV10-3 with TRBJ2-3; 8 bases map to TRBD1. Trimming removed 0 bases from V and 4 bases from J; junction bases left unmatched: 3. The germline V gene encodes CDR1 ENHRY and CDR2 SYGVKD. There are 15 residues in the CDR3. The CDR3 sequence: CAISESKTGADTQYF. In nucleotides, the CDR3 is TGTGCCATCAGTGAGTCGAAGACAGGGGCAGATACGCAGTATTTT.

This clonotype appeared a few times. The chain uses TRBV5-1 and TRBJ2-1; 11 positions match TRBD2. V trimming: 5 bases; J trimming: 0 bases; junction bases outside the gene matches: 7. Germline V CDR1 and CDR2: SGHRS, YFSETQ. The CDR3 has 17 residues. The CDR3 coding sequence is TGCGCCAGCAGTAGGACTAGCGGGCGGAGCTCCTACAATGAGCAGTTCTTC. This encodes CASSRTSGRSSYNEQFF.

The count of this clonotype is one. J is TRBJ2-1 and V is TRBV12-3 or TRBV12-4; D ambiguous. Deletions cut 7 bases from V and 5 bases from J, with 12 bases between. The CDR3 covers 13 residues. DNA for the CDR3: TGTGCCAGCATCCATGAAGGTAACAATGAGCAGTTCTTC. It translates to CASIHEGNNEQFF.

Ten or more counts support this clonotype. CDR3 nucleotide sequence: TGTGCCAGCAGCTCCCGGGACAGACTCTACGAGCAGTACTTC. Protein product: CASSSRDRLYEQYF. The chain is built from TRBV11-2 and TRBJ2-7; TRBD1 agrees at 7 bases. This CDR3 comprises 14 residues. J was trimmed by 3 bases and V by 4 bases; bases with no gene match: 6. Looked up from germline, CDR1 is SGHAT and CDR2 is FQNNGV.

The sample holds many counts of this clonotype. The V call is TRBV11-2, the J call TRBJ2-7; 15 positions agree with TRBD2. Trimming took 7 bases from V and 6 from J; bases not matched to a gene: 4. CDR3 length: 14 residues. Germline V CDR1 and CDR2: SGHAT, FQNNGV. DNA of the CDR3: TGTGCCAGCACCATGGGACTAGCGGGGGGCGAGCAGTACTTC. Translated: CASTMGLAGGEQYF. Based on the CDR3 plus reference TRBV11-2 and TRBJ2-7, the full variable domain is EAGVAQSPRYKIIEKRQSVAFWCNPISGHATLYWYQQILGQGPKLLIQFQNNGVVDDSQLPKDRFSAERLKGVDSTLKIQPAKLEDSAVYLCASTMGLAGGEQYFGPGTRLTVT.

This clonotype has a handful of counts. V is TRBV12-3 or TRBV12-4 and J is TRBJ1-2; 7 bases match TRBD1. CDR3 size: 15 residues. V trimming: 3 bases; J trimming: 4 bases; junction bases outside the gene matches: 8. CDR3 nucleotide sequence: TGTGCCAGCAGTTTTGGGGGACAGAGCCTCTATGGCTACACCTTC. It codes for CASSFGGQSLYGYTF.

V and J are TRBV3-1 and TRBJ1-1; 9 nucleotides align to TRBD1. With V trimmed by 4 bases and J by 6 bases, 6 bases remained unmatched. Germline CDR1 reads LGHDT; CDR2 reads YNNKEL (reference sequence). CDR3 size: 14 residues. The CDR3 loop is CASSPRTGVPEAFF. In DNA form, the CDR3 reads TGTGCCAGCAGCCCACGGACAGGGGTCCCTGAAGCTTTCTTT.

A remark on this clonotype: An end of the junction differs from the germline gene, which may be a read error. J is TRBJ1-5 and V is TRBV18; D is unresolved. This CDR3 is built from 16 residues. Germline V gene lookup returns CDR1 KGHSH and CDR2 LQKENI. As DNA, the CDR3 is TGTGCCAGCCCACCAGACAAAGGATATAGCAATCAGCCCCAGCATTTT. Protein: CASPPDKGYSNQPQHF. The variable domain in full, completed from reference TRBV18 and TRBJ1-5, reads NAGVMQNPRHLVRRRGQEARLRCSPMKGHSHVYWYRQLPEEGLKFMVYLQKENIIDESGMPKERFSAEFPKEGPSILRIQQVVRGDSAAYFCASPPDKGYSNQPQHFGDGTRLSIL.

The J gene is TRBJ2-7, the V gene TRBV5-6; 9 nucleotides match TRBD1. The assigned J gene may be wrong: the sequence end matches TRBJ2-5 better. The CDR3 totals 14 residues. Germline V gene sequence: CDR1 SGHDT, CDR2 YYEEEE. Here the CDR3 reads CASSRWDREKTQYF. The CDR3 DNA reads as TGTGCCAGCAGCCGCTGGGACAGGGAGAAGACCCAGTACTTC.

On this clonotype: A much larger clone is a single base away; this may be a read error. V and J are TRBV15 and TRBJ2-6; D may be TRBD1 or TRBD2 (5 bases each). The CDR3 length is 13 residues. Germline values: CDR1 LNHNV, CDR2 YYDKDF (reference sequence). CDR3 coding DNA: TGTACCACCAGCGTCGGGACGCGCAACGTCCTGACTTTC. Translating gives CTTSVGTRNVLTF.

This clonotype was counted between two and nine times. The chain is built from TRBV28 and TRBJ1-5, with 7 bases identical to TRBD1. The CDR3 length is 13 residues. V gave up 6 bases and J gave up 5 bases; unmatched junction bases: 4. CDR1 MDHEN and CDR2 SYDVKM come from the germline V gene. The CDR3 coding sequence is TGTGCCAGCAGAGGACAGGATTATCAGCCCCAGCATTTT. Translating it yields CASRGQDYQPQHF.